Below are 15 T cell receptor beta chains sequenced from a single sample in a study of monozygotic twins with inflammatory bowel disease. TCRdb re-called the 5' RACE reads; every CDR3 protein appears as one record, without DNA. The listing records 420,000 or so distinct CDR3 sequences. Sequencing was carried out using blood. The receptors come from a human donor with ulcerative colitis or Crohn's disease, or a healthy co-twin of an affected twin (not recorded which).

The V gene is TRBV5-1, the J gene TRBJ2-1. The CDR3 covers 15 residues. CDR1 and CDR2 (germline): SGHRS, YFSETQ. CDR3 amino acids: CASSLEGSSYNEQFF.

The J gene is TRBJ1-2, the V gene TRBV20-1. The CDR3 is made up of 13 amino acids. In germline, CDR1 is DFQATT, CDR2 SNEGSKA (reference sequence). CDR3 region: CSARKTILYGYTF.

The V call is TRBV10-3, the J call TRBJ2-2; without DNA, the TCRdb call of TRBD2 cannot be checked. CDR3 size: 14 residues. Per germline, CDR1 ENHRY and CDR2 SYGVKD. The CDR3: CAISVGTDSGELFF.

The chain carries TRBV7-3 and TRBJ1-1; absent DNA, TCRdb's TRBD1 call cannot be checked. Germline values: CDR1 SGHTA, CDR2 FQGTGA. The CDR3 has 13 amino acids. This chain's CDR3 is CASSQSQTGEAFF.

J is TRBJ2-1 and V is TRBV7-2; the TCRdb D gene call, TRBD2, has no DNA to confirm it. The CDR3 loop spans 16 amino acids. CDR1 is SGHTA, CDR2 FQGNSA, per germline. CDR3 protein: CASSLQLAGGINEQFF. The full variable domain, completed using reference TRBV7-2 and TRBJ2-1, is GAGVSQSPSNKVTEKGKDVELRCDPISGHTALYWYRQSLGQGLEFLIYFQGNSAPDKSGLPSDRFSAERTGGSVSTLTIQRTQQEDSAVYLCASSLQLAGGINEQFFGPGTRLTVL.

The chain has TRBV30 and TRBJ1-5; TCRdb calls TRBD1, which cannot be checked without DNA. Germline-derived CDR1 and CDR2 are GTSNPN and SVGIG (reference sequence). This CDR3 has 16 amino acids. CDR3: CAWSVRVGAGNQPQHF. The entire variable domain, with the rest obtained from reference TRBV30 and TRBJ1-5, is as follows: SQTIHQWPATLVQPVGSPLSLECTVEGTSNPNLYWYRQAAGRGLQLLFYSVGIGQISSEVPQNLSASRPQDRQFILSSKKLLLSDSGFYLCAWSVRVGAGNQPQHFGDGTRLSIL.

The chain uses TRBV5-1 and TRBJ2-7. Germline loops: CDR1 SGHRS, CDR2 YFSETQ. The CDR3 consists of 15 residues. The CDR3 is CASSTGFTTVYEQYF.

CDR3 in amino acids: CASSSFTGGQETQYF. J is TRBJ2-5 and V is TRBV5-1; TCRdb outputs TRBD1, but without DNA this stays unchecked. Germline V lookup: CDR1 SGHRS, CDR2 YFSETQ. The length of the CDR3 is 15 residues. The full variable domain, rest sourced from reference TRBV5-1 and TRBJ2-5, is KAGVTQTPRYLIKTRGQQVTLSCSPISGHRSVSWYQQTPGQGLQFLFEYFSETQRNKGNFPGRFSGRQFSNSRSEMNVSTLELGDSALYLCASSSFTGGQETQYFGPGTRLLVL.

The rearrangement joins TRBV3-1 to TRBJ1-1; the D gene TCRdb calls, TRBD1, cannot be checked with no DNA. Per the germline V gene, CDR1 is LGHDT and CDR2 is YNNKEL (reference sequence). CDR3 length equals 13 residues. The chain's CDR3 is CASSQPGRTEAFF.

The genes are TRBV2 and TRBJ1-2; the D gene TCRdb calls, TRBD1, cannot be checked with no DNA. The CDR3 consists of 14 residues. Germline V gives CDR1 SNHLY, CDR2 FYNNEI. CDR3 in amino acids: CASTPDRGSYGYTF.

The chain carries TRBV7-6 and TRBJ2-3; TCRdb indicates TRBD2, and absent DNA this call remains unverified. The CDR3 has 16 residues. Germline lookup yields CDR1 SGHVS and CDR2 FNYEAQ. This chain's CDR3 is CASSPLSGAKTDTQYF.

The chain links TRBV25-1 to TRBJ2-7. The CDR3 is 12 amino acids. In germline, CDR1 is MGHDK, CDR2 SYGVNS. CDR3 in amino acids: CASSTGLGEQYF.

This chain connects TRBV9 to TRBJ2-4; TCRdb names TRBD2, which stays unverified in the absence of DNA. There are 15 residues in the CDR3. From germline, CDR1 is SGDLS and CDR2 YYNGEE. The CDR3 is CASSVDLLTGNIQYF.

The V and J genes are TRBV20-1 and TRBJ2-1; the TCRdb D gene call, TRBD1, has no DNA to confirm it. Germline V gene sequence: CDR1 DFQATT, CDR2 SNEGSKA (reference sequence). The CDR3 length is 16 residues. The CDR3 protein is CSATDRAGRSYNEQFF.

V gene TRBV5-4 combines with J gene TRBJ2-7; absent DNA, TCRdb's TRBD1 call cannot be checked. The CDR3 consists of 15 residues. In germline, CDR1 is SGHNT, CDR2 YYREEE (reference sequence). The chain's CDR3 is CASSFDRGSVFEQYF.